The clone carrying this T cell receptor beta chain was counted at least ten times. Its cognate antigen is unknown. CDR1 is SGHTA, CDR2 FQGTGA, per germline. The CDR3 runs 14 residues. The germline V and J ends were trimmed by 7 bases and 5 bases, with 15 bases remaining between them. RNA transcripts provided the source from which TCR beta CDR3 regions were amplified. Carried out on the TCR CDR3, a first-round RT-PCR used the HTBI primer set. TCRdb itself ran the multiplex PCR reads through MiXCR, one entry per CDR3 protein. The repertoire holds approximately 100,000 distinct CDR3 sequences, with about 45% as singletons. No progression to ophthalmopathy during 18 months of follow-up defined stable disease. The hyperthyroidism was newly diagnosed and had lasted under 2 months; the patients were aged 18 to 65. Diagnostic decisions used clinical symptoms, serum thyroxine and TRAb, thyroid ultrasound and orbital computed tomography.

This entry is derived from a study of T cells in Graves' hyperthyroidism and ophthalmopathy. Notes on the study in general: Most thyroid clonotypes that were expanded above 0.001 also turned up in blood.

This chain uses TRBV7-3 with TRBJ2-1; TRBD2 might be the D (6 bases). Sequenced material: blood. The sequence came from a man aged 35 to 55 with Graves' hyperthyroidism. The CDR3 nucleotides read TGTGCCAGCACCCCGGGGCGGGGAAACAATGAGCAGTTCTTC. Residues: CASTPGRGNNEQFF. The full variable domain, rest sourced from reference TRBV7-3 and TRBJ2-1, is GAGVSQTPSNKVTEKGKYVELRCDPISGHTALYWYRQSLGQGPEFLIYFQGTGAADDSGLPNDRFFAVRPEGSVSTLKIQRTERGDSAVYLCASTPGRGNNEQFFGPGTRLTVL.